A selection of T cell receptor beta chains follows, all from one sample in a study of T-cell memory formation after mild COVID-19. MiXCR was run by TCRdb on the 5' RACE reads, yielding one entry per CDR3 protein. The sample has fewer than 350,000 distinct CDR3 sequences, around 15% seen once. Sequencing input: PBMCs or a T cell subset sorted from them (not recorded which). All receptors come from a man aged 18 to 29 who had mild COVID-19 (a few samples of this study predate the infection). Cell type and time point are not known. CDR3s include the opening cysteine and the closing phenylalanine or tryptophan. The D gene is left open where the match is weak.

v_gene,j_gene,d_gene,CDR3aa
TRBV4-3,TRBJ2-4,TRBD2,CASSQDWASGGAKNIQYF
TRBV25-1,TRBJ2-4,TRBD1,CASSEAGTGKNIQYF
TRBV4-2,TRBJ2-1,-,CASSQVREGGQFF
TRBV6-2/TRBV6-3,TRBJ1-6,TRBD1,CASRGTGGLFRNSPLHF
TRBV7-2,TRBJ2-2,TRBD2,CASSLARGGTGELFF
TRBV24-1,TRBJ1-5,-,CATSDSRGAWYSNQPQHF
TRBV5-4,TRBJ2-2,-,CASSRPEGFRDPRTPGELFF
TRBV28,TRBJ2-1,TRBD2,CASRLAGGRDEQFF
TRBV6-6,TRBJ2-3,-,CASSYPTVSTDTQYF
TRBV28,TRBJ2-2,-,CASSRENTGELFF
TRBV7-8,TRBJ1-2,TRBD1,CASSPIGTDYGYTF
TRBV2,TRBJ1-2,-,CASSELQNYGYTF
TRBV20-1,TRBJ1-1,-,CSAPYAGDTEAFF
TRBV5-5,TRBJ2-3,TRBD2,CASSREGVGDTQYF
TRBV25-1,TRBJ1-2,-,CASSEDWRGYTF
TRBV6-2/TRBV6-3,TRBJ1-6,-,CASSYSPGEMTPLHF
TRBV5-1,TRBJ2-3,-,CASSGRGTDTQYF
TRBV2,TRBJ2-5,-,CASSEADGRSGTQYF
TRBV7-9,TRBJ2-5,TRBD1,CASSLVRDSRQETQYF
TRBV27,TRBJ2-1,TRBD1,CASSLLATGGTIEQFF
TRBV7-6,TRBJ2-7,-,CASSGSRGLAYEQYF
TRBV5-1,TRBJ2-2,-,CASSTDIPRNTGELFF
TRBV6-5,TRBJ2-5,-,CASSYSFGRRGETQYF
TRBV6-2/TRBV6-3,TRBJ1-1,-,CASTTPQDSRNTEAFF
TRBV7-7,TRBJ2-2,-,CASSAQVSGELFF
TRBV5-5,TRBJ2-3,TRBD2,CASSLLAGGLSSTDTQYF
TRBV7-3,TRBJ2-1,TRBD2,CASSQRTSGAYNEQFF
TRBV21-1,TRBJ2-3,-,CASSVRTGGRADTQYF
TRBV11-2,TRBJ2-1,-,CASSLGLGQGASPRNEQFF
TRBV3-1,TRBJ2-7,-,CASSHVAGNPEQYF
TRBV5-1,TRBJ2-2,-,CASQPQSWSGTGELFF
TRBV7-2,TRBJ2-1,-,CASSRPNEQFF
TRBV5-6,TRBJ2-1,-,CASSLVRGNSYEQFF
TRBV20-1,TRBJ2-5,-,CSARGDRRKETQYF
TRBV19,TRBJ2-2,-,CASSIFRVGNTGELFF
TRBV20-1,TRBJ2-1,TRBD2,CSVITSGAYNEQFF
TRBV24-1,TRBJ2-3,-,CATSGKGRDTQYF
TRBV6-5,TRBJ1-4,TRBD1,CASSQLWGPGQKLFF
TRBV12-3/TRBV12-4,TRBJ1-1,-,CASREGGGTEAFF
TRBV9,TRBJ1-2,TRBD1,CASSLTGTGDYGYTF
TRBV5-1,TRBJ2-3,TRBD2,CASSSETSGGTDTQYF
TRBV6-6,TRBJ1-2,-,CASSYSQGGYTF
TRBV5-1,TRBJ2-5,TRBD1,CASSADRYQETQYF
TRBV20-1,TRBJ1-5,-,CSARFQDSGQPQHF
TRBV7-2,TRBJ2-1,-,CASSPLAASYNEQFF